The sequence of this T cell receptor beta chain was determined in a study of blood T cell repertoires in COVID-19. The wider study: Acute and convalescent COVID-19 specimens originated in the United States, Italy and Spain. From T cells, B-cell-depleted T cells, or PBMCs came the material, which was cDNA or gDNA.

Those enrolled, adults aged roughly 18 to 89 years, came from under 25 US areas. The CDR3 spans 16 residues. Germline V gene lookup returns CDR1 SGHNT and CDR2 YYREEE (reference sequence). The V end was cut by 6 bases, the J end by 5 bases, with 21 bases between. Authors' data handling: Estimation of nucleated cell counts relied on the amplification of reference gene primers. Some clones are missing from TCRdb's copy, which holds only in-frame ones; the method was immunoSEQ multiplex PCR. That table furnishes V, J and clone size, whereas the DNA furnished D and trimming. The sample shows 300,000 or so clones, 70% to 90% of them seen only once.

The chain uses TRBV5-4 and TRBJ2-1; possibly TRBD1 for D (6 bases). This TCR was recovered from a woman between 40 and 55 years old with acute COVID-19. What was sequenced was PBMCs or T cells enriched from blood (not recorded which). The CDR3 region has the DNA TGTGCCAGCACCTTATCCACAGGGTCGGCGAACAATGAGCAGTTCTTC. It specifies CASTLSTGSANNEQFF.